The 4 T cell receptor beta chains below come from one sample, sequenced in a study of blood T cell repertoires in COVID-19. The repertoire was sequenced with immunoSEQ multiplex PCR; TCRdb's copy has only in-frame clones and lacks some. The profile shows fewer than 350,000 clones, around 89% of them singletons. The sequencing sample was made of peripheral blood. The receptors here all came from a man aged 40-49 years with acute or convalescent COVID-19.

This rearrangement joins TRBV7-8 to TRBJ2-7; a possible D gene is TRBD1 (5 bases). CDR3 length equals 15 residues. Germline lookup yields CDR1 SGHVS and CDR2 FQNEAQ. The V gene lost 5 bases and the J gene lost 0 bases, with 14 bases spanning the gap. This CDR3 is CASSQRRVSSYEQYF. For the CDR3, the DNA is TGTGCCAGCAGCCAGCGCAGGGTTAGCTCCTACGAGCAGTACTTC.

This clone has a single count. V gene TRBV12-3 or TRBV12-4 combines with J gene TRBJ2-2, with D maybe TRBD2 (5 bases). The germline V and J ends were trimmed by 6 bases and 6 bases, with 8 bases remaining between them. The CDR3 sequence is 12 residues long. The CDR3 loop is CASRPGAGELFF. In nucleotides, the CDR3 is TGTGCCAGCAGGCCCGGGGCCGGGGAGCTGTTTTTT.

The J gene is TRBJ1-1, the V gene TRBV11-2; D gene ambiguous. The germline V gene encodes CDR1 SGHAT and CDR2 FQNNGV. The V end lost 1 base, the J end lost 0 bases, and 6 bases lay between the germline ends. There are 14 residues in the CDR3. DNA for the CDR3: TGTGCCAGCAGCTTAGGTCAGGTGAACACTGAAGCTTTCTTT. Translated, it gives CASSLGQVNTEAFF.

V and J are TRBV6-2 or TRBV6-3 and TRBJ1-5; D not certain. Germline CDR1 reads MNHEY; CDR2 reads SVGEGT. The V end lost 0 bases, the J end lost 7 bases, and 10 bases lay between the germline ends. This CDR3 is 14 amino acids long. The CDR3 sequence is CASSYSNIAQPQHF. The CDR3 DNA sequence: TGTGCCAGCAGTTACTCGAATATCGCGCAGCCCCAGCATTTT.